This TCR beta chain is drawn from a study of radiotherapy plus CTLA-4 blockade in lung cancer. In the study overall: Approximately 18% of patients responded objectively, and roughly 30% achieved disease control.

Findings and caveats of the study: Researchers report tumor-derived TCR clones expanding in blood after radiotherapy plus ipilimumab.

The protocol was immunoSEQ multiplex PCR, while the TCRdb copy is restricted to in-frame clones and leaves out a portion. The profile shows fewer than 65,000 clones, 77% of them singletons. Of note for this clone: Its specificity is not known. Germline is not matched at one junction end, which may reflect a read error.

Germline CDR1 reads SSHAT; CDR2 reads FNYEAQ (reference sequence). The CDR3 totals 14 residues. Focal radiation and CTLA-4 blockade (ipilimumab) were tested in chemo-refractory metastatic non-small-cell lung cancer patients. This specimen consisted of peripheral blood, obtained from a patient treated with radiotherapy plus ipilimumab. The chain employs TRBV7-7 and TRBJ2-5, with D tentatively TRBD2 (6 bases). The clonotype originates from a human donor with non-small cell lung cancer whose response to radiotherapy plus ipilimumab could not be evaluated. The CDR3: CASSHTGAQETQYF. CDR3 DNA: TGTGCTAGCAGCCATACGGGAGCCCAAGAGACCCAGTACTTC. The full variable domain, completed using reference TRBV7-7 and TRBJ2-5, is GAGVSQSPRYKVTKRGQDVTLRCDPISSHATLYWYQQALGQGPEFLTYFNYEAQPDKSGLPSDRFSAERPEGSISTLTIQRTEQRDSAMYRCASSHTGAQETQYFGPGTRLLVL.